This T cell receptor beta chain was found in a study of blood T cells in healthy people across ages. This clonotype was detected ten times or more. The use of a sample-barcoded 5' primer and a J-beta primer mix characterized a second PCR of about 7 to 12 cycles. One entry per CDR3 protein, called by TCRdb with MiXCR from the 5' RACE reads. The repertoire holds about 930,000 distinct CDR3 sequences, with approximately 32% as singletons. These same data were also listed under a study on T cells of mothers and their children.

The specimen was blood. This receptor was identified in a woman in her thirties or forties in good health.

CDR3 sequence (DNA): TGTGCCAGCAGCCCGCCGGGACAGGGGACGAACTCCTACGAGCAGTACTTC. This encodes CASSPPGQGTNSYEQYF. The chain recombines TRBV7-9 with TRBJ2-7, with TRBD1 identical over 10 bases. The CDR3 length is 17 residues. From germline, CDR1 is SEHNR and CDR2 FQNEAQ (reference sequence). V was clipped by 5 bases and J by 0 bases; unmatched bases: 10. Full variable domain (outside the CDR3, taken from reference TRBV7-9 and TRBJ2-7): DTGVSQNPRHKITKRGQNVTFRCDPISEHNRLYWYRQTLGQGPEFLTYFQNEAQLEKSRLLSDRFSAERPKGSFSTLEIQRTEQGDSAMYLCASSPPGQGTNSYEQYFGPGTRLTVT.